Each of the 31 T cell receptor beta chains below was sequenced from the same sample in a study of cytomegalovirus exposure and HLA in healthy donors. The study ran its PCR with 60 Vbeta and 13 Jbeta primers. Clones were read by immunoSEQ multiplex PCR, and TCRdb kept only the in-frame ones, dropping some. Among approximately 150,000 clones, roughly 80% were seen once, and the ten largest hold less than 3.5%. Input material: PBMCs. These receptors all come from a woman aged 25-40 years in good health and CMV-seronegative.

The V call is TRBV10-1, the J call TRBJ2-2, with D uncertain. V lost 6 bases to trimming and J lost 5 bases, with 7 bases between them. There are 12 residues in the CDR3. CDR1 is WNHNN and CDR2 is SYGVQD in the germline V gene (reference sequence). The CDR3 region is CASSSLTGELFF. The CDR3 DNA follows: TGCGCCAGCAGCAGTTTGACCGGGGAGCTGTTTTTT.

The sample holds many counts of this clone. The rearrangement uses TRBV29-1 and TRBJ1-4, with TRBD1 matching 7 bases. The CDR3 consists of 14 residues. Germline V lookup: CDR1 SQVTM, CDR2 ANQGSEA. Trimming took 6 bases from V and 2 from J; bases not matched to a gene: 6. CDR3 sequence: CSVQTGSTNEKLFF. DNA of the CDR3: TGCAGCGTCCAGACAGGGTCGACTAATGAAAAACTGTTTTTT.

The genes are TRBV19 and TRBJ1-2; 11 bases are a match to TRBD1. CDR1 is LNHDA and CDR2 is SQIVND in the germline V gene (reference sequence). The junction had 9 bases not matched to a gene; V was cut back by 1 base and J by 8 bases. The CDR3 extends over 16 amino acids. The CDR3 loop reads CASSIARTGGVGGYTF. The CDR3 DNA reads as TGTGCCAGTAGTATAGCTCGGACAGGGGGCGTCGGGGGCTACACCTTC.

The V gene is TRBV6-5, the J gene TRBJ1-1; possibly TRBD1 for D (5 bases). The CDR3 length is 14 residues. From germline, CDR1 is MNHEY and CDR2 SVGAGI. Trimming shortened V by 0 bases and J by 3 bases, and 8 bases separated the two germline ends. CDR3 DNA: TGTGCCAGCAGTTACTCGTCAGGGTACACTGAAGCTTTCTTT. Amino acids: CASSYSSGYTEAFF.

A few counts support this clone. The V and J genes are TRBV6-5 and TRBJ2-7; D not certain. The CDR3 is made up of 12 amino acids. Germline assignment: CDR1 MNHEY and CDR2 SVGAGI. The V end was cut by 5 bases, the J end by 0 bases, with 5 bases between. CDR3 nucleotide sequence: TGTGCCAGCAGTCCTAGCTCCTACGAGCAGTACTTC. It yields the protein CASSPSSYEQYF.

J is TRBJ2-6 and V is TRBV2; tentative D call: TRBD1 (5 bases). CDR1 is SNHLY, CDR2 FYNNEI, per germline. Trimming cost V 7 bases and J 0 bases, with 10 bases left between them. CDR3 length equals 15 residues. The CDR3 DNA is TGTGCCAGCACGACAGAAGACTCTGGGGCCAACGTCCTGACTTTC. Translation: CASTTEDSGANVLTF.

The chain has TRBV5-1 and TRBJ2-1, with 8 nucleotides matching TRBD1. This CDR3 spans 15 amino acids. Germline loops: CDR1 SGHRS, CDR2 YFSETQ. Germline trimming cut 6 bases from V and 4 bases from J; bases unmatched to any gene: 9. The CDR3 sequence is CASNLEGQEYNEQFF. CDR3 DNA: TGCGCCAGCAACCTCGAGGGACAGGAATACAATGAGCAGTTCTTC.

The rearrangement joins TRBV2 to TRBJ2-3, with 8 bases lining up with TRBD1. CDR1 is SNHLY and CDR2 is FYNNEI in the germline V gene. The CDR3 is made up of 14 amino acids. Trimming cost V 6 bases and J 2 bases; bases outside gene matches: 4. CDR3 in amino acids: CASRRQGNTDTQYF. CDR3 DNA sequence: TGTGCCAGCAGGCGACAGGGGAACACAGATACGCAGTATTTT.

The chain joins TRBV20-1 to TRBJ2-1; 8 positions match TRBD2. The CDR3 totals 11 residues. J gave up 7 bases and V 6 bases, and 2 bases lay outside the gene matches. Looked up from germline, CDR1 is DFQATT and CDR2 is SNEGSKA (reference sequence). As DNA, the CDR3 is TGCAGTGCGGGACTAGGGAATGAGCAGTTCTTC. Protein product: CSAGLGNEQFF.

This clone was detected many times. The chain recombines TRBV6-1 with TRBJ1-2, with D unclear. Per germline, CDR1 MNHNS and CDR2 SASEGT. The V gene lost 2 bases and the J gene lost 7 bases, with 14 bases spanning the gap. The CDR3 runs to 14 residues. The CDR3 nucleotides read TGTGCCAGCAGTGAATCCTATAGGGAGGCTGGCTACACCTTC. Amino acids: CASSESYREAGYTF.

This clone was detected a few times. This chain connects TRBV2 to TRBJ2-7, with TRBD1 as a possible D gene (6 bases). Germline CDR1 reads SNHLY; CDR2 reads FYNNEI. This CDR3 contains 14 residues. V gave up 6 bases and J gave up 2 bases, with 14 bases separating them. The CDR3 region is CASRRGTLTYEQYF. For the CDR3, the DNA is TGTGCCAGCAGGAGGGGGACCCTTACCTACGAGCAGTACTTC.

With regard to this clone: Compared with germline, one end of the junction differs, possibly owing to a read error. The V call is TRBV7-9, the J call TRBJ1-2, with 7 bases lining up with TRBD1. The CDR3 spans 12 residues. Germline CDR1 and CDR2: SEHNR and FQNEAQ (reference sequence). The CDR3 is CASSGQDYDYTF. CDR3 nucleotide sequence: TGTGCCAGCAGCGGACAGGACTATGACTACACCTTC.

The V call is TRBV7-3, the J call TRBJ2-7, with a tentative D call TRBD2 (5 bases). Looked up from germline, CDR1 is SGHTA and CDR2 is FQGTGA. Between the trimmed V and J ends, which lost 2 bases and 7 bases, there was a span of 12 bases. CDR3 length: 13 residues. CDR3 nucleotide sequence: TGTGCCAGCAGCTTACGAGGGAGTAATGAGCAGTACTTC. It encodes CASSLRGSNEQYF.

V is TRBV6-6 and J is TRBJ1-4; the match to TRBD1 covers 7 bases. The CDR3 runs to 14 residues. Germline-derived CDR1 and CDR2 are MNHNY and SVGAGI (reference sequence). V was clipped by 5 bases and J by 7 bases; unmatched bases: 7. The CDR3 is CASSPPGGTEKLFF. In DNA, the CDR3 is TGTGCCAGCAGTCCTCCAGGGGGAACTGAAAAACTGTTTTTT.

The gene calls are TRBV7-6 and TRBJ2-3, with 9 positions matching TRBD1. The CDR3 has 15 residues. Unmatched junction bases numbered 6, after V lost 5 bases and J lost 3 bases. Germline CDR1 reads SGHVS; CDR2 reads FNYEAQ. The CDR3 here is CASSQTGGDTDTQYF. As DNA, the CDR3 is TGTGCCAGCAGCCAGACAGGGGGGGATACAGATACGCAGTATTTT.

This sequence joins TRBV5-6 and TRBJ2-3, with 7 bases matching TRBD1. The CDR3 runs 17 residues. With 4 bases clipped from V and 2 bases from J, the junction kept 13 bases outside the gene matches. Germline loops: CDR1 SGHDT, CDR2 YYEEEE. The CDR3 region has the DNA TGTGCCAGCAGCATATACCGGGACAGTCGATTCACAGATACGCAGTATTTT. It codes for CASSIYRDSRFTDTQYF.

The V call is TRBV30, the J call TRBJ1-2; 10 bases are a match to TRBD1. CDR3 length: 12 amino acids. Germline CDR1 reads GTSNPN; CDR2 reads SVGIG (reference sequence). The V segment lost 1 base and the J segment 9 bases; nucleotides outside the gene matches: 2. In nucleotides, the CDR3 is TGTGCCTGGAGTGAGGGACAGGGGCGCTACACCTTC. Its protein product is CAWSEGQGRYTF.

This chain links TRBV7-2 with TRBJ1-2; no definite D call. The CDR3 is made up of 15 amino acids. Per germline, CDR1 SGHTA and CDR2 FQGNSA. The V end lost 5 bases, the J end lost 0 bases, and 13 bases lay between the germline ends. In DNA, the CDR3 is TGTGCCAGCAGCCCTAGGGAGACCTCTAACTATGGCTACACCTTC. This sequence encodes CASSPRETSNYGYTF.

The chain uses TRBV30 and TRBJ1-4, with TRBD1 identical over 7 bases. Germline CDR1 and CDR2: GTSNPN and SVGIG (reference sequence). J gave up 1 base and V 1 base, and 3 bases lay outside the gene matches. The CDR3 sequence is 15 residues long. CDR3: CAWSATGETNEKLFF. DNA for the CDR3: TGTGCCTGGAGTGCCACAGGGGAAACTAATGAAAAACTGTTTTTT. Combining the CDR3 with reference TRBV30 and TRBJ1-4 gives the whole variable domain SQTIHQWPATLVQPVGSPLSLECTVEGTSNPNLYWYRQAAGRGLQLLFYSVGIGQISSEVPQNLSASRPQDRQFILSSKKLLLSDSGFYLCAWSATGETNEKLFFGSGTQLSVL.

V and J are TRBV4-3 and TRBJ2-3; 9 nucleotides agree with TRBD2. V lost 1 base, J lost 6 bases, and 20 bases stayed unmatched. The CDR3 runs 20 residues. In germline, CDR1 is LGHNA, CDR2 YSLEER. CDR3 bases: TGCGCCAGCAGCCAAGGGAGGTTGGCGGGGGGGCCCTCTTTCTCGGATACGCAGTATTTT. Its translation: CASSQGRLAGGPSFSDTQYF.

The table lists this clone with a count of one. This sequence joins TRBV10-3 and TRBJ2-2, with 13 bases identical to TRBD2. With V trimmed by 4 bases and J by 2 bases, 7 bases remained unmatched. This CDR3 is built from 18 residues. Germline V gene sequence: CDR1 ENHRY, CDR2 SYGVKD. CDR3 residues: CAISGQLAGGGNTGELFF. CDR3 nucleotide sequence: TGTGCCATCAGTGGGCAACTAGCGGGAGGGGGCAACACCGGGGAGCTGTTTTTT.

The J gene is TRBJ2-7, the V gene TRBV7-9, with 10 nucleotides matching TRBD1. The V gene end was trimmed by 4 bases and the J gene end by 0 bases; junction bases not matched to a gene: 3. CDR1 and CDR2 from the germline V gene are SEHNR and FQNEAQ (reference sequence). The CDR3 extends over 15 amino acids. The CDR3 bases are TGTGCCAGCAGCTCAAGACAGGGGGCCTCCTACGAGCAGTACTTC. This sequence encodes CASSSRQGASYEQYF.

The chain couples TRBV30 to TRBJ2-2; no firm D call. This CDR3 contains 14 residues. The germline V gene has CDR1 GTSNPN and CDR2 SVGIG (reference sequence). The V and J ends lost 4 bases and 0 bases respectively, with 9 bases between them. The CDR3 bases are TGTGCCTGGACCCGAGGATCGAACACCGGGGAGCTGTTTTTT. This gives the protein CAWTRGSNTGELFF.

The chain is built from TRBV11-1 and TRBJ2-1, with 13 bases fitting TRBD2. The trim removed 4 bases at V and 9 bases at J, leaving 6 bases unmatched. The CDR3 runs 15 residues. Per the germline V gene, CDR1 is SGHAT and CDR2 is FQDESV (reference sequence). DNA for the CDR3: TGTGCCAGCAGCTCCGGACTAGCGGGAGCAGGTGAGCAGTTCTTC. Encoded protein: CASSSGLAGAGEQFF.

CDR3 region: CASSPDSRDRGSNEQFF. For the CDR3, the DNA is TGTGCCAGCAGTCCTGATTCGCGGGACAGGGGAAGTAATGAGCAGTTCTTC. The V call is TRBV27, the J call TRBJ2-1, with TRBD1 matching over 10 bases. J was trimmed by 7 bases and V by 5 bases; bases with no gene match: 14. This CDR3 has 17 amino acids. Germline V gene lookup returns CDR1 MNHEY and CDR2 SMNVEV (reference sequence).

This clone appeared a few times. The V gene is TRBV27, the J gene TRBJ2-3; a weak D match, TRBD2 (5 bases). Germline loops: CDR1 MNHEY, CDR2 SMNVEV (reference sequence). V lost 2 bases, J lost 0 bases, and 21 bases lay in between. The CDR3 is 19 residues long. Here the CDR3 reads CASSLRPTRSGSSTDTQYF. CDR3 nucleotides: TGTGCCAGCAGTTTACGCCCAACAAGAAGCGGTTCTAGCACAGATACGCAGTATTTT.

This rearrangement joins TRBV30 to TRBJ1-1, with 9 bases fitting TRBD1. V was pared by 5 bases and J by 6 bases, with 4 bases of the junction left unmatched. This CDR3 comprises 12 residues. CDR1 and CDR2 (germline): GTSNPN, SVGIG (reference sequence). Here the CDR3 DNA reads TGTGCCTGGGGACAGGGGATAGCTGAAGCTTTCTTT. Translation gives CAWGQGIAEAFF.

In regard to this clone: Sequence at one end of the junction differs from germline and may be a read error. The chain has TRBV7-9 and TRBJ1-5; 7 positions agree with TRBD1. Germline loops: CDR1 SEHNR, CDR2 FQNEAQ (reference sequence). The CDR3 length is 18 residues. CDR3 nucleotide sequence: TGTTCCAGCAGCTTCTCAGGGGGGCCCCTAAGGAGCAATCAGCCCCAGCATTTT. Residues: CSSSFSGGPLRSNQPQHF.

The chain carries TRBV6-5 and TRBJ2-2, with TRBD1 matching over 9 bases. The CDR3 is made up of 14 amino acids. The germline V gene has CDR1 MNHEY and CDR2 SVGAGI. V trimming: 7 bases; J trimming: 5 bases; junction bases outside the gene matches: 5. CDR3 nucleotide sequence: TGTGCCAGCAACCGGGACAGGGCGACCGGGGAGCTGTTTTTT. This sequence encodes CASNRDRATGELFF.

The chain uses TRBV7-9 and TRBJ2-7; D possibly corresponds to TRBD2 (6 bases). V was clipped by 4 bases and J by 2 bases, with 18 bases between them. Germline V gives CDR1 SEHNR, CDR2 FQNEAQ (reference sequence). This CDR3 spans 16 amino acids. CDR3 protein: CASSSGGRGLPYEQYF. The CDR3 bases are TGTGCCAGCAGCTCAGGAGGGAGAGGGCTCCCCTACGAGCAGTACTTC.

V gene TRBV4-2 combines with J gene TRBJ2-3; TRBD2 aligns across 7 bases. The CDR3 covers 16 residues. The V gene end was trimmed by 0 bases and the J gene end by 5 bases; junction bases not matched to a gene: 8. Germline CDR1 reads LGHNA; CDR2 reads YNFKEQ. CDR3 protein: CASSQDNRERGDTQYF. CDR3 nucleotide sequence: TGTGCCAGCAGCCAAGATAACCGGGAGCGGGGAGATACGCAGTATTTT.